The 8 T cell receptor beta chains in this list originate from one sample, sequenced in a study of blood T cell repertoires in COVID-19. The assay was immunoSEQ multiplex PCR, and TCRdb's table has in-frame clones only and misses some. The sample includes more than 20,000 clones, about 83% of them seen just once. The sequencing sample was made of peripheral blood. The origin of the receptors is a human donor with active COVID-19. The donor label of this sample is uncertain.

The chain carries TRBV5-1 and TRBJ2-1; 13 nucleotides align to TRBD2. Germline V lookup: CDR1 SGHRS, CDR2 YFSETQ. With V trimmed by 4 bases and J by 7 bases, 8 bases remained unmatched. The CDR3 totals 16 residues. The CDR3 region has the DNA TGCGCCAGCAGCCTCTGGACTAGCGGGAGTTTGAATGAGCAGTTCTTC. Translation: CASSLWTSGSLNEQFF.

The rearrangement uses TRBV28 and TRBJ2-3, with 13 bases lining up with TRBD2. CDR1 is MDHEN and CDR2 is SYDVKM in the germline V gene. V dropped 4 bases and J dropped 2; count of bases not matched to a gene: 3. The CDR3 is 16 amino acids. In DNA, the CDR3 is TGTGCCAGCAGTTGGGGACTAGCGGGATCCACAGATACGCAGTATTTT. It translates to CASSWGLAGSTDTQYF.

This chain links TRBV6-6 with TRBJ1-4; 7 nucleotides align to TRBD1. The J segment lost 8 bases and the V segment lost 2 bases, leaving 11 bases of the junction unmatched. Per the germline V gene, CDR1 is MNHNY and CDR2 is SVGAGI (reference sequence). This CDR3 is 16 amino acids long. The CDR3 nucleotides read TGTGCCAGCAGTTACGGTTGGGCAGGGGGTGGAGAAAAACTGTTTTTT. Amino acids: CASSYGWAGGGEKLFF.

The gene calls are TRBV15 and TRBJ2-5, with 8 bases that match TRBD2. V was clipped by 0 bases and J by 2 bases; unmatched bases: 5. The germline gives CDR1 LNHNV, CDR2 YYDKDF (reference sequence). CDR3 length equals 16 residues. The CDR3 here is CATSRDGRGVQETQYF. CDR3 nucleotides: TGTGCCACCAGCAGAGATGGGCGGGGGGTACAAGAGACCCAGTACTTC.

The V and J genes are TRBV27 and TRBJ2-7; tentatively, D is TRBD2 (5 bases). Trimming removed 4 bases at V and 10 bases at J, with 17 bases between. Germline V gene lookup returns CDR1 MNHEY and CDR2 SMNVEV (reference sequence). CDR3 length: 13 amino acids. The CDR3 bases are TGTGCCAGCAGTTCCCTCGACCCGAGGGAACAGTACTTC. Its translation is CASSSLDPREQYF.

The CDR3 region is CASSLAFIRGGTEKLFF. For the CDR3, the DNA is TGTGCCAGCAGCTTAGCCTTCATTCGGGGGGGCACGGAAAAACTGTTTTTT. The gene calls are TRBV11-3 and TRBJ1-4; weak D call: TRBD1 (6 bases). The CDR3 contains 17 residues. The V end was cut by 1 base, the J end by 8 bases, with 20 bases between. CDR1 and CDR2 from the germline V gene are SGHNT and YENEEA.

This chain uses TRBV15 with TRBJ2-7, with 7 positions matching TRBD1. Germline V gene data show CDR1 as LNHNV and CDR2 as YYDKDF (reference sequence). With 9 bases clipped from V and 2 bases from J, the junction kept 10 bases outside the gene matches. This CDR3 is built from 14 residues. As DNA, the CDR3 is TGTGCCACTAGTAAGGGGGCCCCCGCCTACGAGCAGTACTTC. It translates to CATSKGAPAYEQYF.

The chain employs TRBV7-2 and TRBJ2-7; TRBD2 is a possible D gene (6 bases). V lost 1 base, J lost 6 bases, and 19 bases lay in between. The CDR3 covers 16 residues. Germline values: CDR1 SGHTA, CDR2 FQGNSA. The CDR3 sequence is CASSLDVVSGLLEQYF. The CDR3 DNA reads TGTGCCAGCAGCTTAGACGTCGTCTCGGGACTTCTCGAGCAGTACTTC.